The present entry profiles one T cell receptor (beta chain) with its context. No antigen is known for it. The CDR3 extends over 10 amino acids. Germline CDR1 and CDR2: DFQATT and SNEGSKA (reference sequence). The V segment lost 6 bases and the J segment 8 bases; nucleotides outside the gene matches: 3. TCRdb re-called the reads through MiXCR, storing one row per CDR3 protein. The sample has some 680,000 distinct CDR3 sequences; 35% are singletons. This specimen belongs to a study of T cell repertoires in cytomegalovirus infection. Points from the study as a whole: Dominant in the ex vivo response were TCR beta clonotypes restricted by HLA-C and specific for CMV.

The material sequenced was PBMCs. The chain links TRBV20-1 to TRBJ1-1, with 7 bases that match TRBD1. This receptor was identified in a human donor in good health (CMV status not recorded). Some clones in this sample may be carry-over from other donors' samples. CDR3 sequence: CSAWDREAFF. Here the CDR3 DNA reads TGCAGTGCCTGGGACAGAGAAGCTTTCTTT.